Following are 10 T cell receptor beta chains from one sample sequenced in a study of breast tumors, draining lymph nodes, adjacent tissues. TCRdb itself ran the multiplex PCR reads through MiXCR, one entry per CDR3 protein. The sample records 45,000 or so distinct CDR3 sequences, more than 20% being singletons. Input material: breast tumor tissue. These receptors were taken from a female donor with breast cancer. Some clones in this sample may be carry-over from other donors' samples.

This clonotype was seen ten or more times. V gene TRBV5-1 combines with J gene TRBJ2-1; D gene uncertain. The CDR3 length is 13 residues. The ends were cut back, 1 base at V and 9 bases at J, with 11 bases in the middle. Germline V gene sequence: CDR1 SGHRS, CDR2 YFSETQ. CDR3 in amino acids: CASSLTLGGEQFF. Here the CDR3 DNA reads TGCGCCAGCAGCTTGACTCTTGGTGGTGAGCAGTTCTTC.

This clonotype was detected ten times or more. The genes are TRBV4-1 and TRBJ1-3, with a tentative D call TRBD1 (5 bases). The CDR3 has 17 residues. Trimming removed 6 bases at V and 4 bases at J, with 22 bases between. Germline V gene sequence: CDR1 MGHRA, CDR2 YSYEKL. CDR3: CASRRDHGGESGNTIYF. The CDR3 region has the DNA TGCGCCAGCAGACGAGACCATGGAGGGGAGTCCGGAAACACCATATATTTT.

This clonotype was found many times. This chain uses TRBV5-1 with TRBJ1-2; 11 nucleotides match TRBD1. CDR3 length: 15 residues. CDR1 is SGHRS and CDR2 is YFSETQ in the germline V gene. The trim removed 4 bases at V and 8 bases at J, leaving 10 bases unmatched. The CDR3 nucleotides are TGCGCCAGCAGCCCGGACGGACAGGGGGCGCGGGGCTACACCTTC. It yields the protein CASSPDGQGARGYTF.

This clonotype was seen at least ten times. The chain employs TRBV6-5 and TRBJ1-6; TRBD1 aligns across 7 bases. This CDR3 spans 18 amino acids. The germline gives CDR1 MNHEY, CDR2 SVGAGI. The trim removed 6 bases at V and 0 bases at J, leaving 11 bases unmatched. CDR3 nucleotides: TGTGCCAGCAGCCGACAGGGTTACGGGGGCTCCTATAATTCACCCCTCCACTTT. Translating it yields CASSRQGYGGSYNSPLHF.

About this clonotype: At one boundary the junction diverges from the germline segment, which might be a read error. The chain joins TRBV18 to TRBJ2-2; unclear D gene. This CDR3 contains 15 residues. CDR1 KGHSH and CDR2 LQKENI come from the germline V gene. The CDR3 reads CTSPPPGLSTGELFF. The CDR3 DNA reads TGTACCAGCCCCCCACCGGGCCTCAGCACCGGGGAGCTGTTTTTT.

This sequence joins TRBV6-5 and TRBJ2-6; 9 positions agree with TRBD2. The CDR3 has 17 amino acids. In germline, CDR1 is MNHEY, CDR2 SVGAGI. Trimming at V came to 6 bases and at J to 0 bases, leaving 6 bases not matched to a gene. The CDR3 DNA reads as TGTGCCAGCAGATTAGCGGGAGCCTCCTCTGGGGCCAACGTCCTGACTTTC. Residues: CASRLAGASSGANVLTF.

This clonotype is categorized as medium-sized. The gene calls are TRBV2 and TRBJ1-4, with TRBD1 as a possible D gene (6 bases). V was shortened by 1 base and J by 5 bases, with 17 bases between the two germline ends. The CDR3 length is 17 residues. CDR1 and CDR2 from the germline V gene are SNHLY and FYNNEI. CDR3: CASSEVRGAHPNEKLFF. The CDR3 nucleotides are TGTGCCAGCAGTGAAGTTCGGGGGGCACACCCCAATGAAAAACTGTTTTTT.

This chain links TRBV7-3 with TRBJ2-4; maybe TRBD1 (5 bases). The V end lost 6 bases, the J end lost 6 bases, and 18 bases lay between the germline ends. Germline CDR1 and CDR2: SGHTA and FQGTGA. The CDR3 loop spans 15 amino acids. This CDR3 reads CASSSNRQIINIQYF. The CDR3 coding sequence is TGTGCCAGCAGTTCAAACCGACAGATCATAAACATTCAGTACTTC.

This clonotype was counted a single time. CDR3 loop: CASSSPNVVSSYEQYF. In DNA form, the CDR3 reads TGTGCCAGCAGCTCACCTAACGTAGTAAGCTCCTACGAGCAGTACTTC. The genes are TRBV7-9 and TRBJ2-7; no firm D call. The germline gives CDR1 SEHNR, CDR2 FQNEAQ (reference sequence). Trimming left V 4 bases short and J 0 bases short, with 16 bases between. The CDR3 contains 16 residues.

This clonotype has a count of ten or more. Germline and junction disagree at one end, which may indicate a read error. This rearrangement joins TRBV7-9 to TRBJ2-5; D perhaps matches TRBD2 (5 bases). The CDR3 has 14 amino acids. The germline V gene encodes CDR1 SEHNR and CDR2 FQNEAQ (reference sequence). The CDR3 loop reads CAGSPDTGQAAQYF. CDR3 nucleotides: TGTGCCGGCAGCCCAGACACCGGGCAAGCGGCCCAGTACTTC.